Each of the 29 T cell receptor beta chains below was sequenced from the same sample in a study of cytomegalovirus exposure and HLA in healthy donors. A multiplex PCR was run with 60 Vbeta primers and 13 Jbeta primers. This table comes from immunoSEQ multiplex PCR, and its TCRdb copy is limited to in-frame clones, with some not included. The sample comprises some 180,000 clones, 82% of which are singletons, and less than 2% rests with the top ten. The sequenced sample consisted of PBMCs. The receptors shown here come from a man in his forties in good health and CMV-seronegative.

CDR3 coding DNA: TGTGCCAGCAGCGTAGCAGACAGAATATCCGTGACGCAGTATTTT. Translating gives CASSVADRISVTQYF. The genes are TRBV9 and TRBJ2-3; possibly TRBD1 for D (5 bases). The CDR3 runs to 15 residues. Germline CDR1 reads SGDLS; CDR2 reads YYNGEE. V was pared by 0 bases and J by 9 bases, with 17 bases between.

A remark on this clone: The same CDR3 arises from other DNA sequences in this sample as well. CDR3 in DNA: TGCGCCAGCAGCTTGGGAGGTTCAGGGTCTACAGATACGCAGTATTTT. Translated, it gives CASSLGGSGSTDTQYF. This chain joins TRBV5-1 and TRBJ2-3; D may be TRBD1 (5 bases). V lost 0 bases and J 3 bases, leaving 14 bases between the germline ends. Germline V lookup: CDR1 SGHRS, CDR2 YFSETQ. The CDR3 is made up of 16 amino acids.

This sequence joins TRBV7-9 and TRBJ1-1; 9 positions agree with TRBD1. J gave up 4 bases and V 5 bases, and 8 bases lay outside the gene matches. This CDR3 contains 15 residues. Germline V lookup: CDR1 SEHNR, CDR2 FQNEAQ (reference sequence). The CDR3 loop is CASSPPGQGPTEAFF. The DNA for the CDR3 is TGTGCCAGCAGCCCTCCGGGACAGGGACCCACTGAAGCTTTCTTT.

This clone was found a few times. The J gene is TRBJ2-1, the V gene TRBV7-2; D may be TRBD1 (5 bases). The V end lost 5 bases, the J end lost 9 bases, and 17 bases lay between the germline ends. The CDR3 covers 14 residues. CDR1 and CDR2 (germline): SGHTA, FQGNSA. The CDR3 bases are TGTGCCAGCAGCCCACAGACAGTCATCGGTGAGCAGTTCTTC. Protein product: CASSPQTVIGEQFF.

This clone has only one observation. V is TRBV5-6 and J is TRBJ2-3, with TRBD2 identical over 8 bases. Trimming removed 7 bases from V and 1 base from J; junction bases left unmatched: 8. This CDR3 is built from 15 residues. Germline V CDR1 and CDR2: SGHDT, YYEEEE. The CDR3 DNA reads as TGTGCCAGCGCCCCCGATAGCGGGGGCACAGATACGCAGTATTTT. It translates to CASAPDSGGTDTQYF.

The chain combines TRBV15 with TRBJ2-7, with TRBD2 identical over 7 bases. The length of the CDR3 is 15 residues. Trimming took 0 bases from V and 4 from J; bases not matched to a gene: 6. The germline V gene encodes CDR1 LNHNV and CDR2 YYDKDF (reference sequence). The CDR3 DNA reads as TGTGCCACCAGCAGAGATGTGGGAGGGCCGTACGAGCAGTACTTC. Its translation is CATSRDVGGPYEQYF.

The chain has TRBV19 and TRBJ2-3, with TRBD2 matching over 11 bases. The CDR3 length is 18 residues. Trimming cost V 4 bases and J 1 base; bases outside gene matches: 10. Germline values: CDR1 LNHDA, CDR2 SQIVND (reference sequence). The CDR3 nucleotides are TGTGCCAGTAGTACCCTCGGGACTAGCGGATATGGCACAGATACGCAGTATTTT. Translating it yields CASSTLGTSGYGTDTQYF.

In regard to this clone: The sample contains more than one DNA sequence encoding this CDR3. V gene TRBV7-2 combines with J gene TRBJ2-1; 11 bases map to TRBD2. The CDR3 runs to 16 residues. Germline V gene data show CDR1 as SGHTA and CDR2 as FQGNSA. The junction had 5 bases not matched to a gene; V was cut back by 0 bases and J by 7 bases. CDR3 loop: CASSLATSGGLNEQFF. As DNA, the CDR3 is TGTGCCAGCAGCTTAGCCACTAGCGGGGGCCTGAATGAGCAGTTCTTC.

This clone was observed once. The chain recombines TRBV28 with TRBJ1-6, with 7 bases fitting TRBD1. CDR1 MDHEN and CDR2 SYDVKM come from the germline V gene. V lost 6 bases to trimming and J lost 14 bases; unmatched junction nucleotides: 7. The CDR3 consists of 12 residues. The CDR3 nucleotides read TGTGCCAGCAGACGACAGGGTGAATCCCTCCACTTT. Amino acid sequence: CASRRQGESLHF.

This chain joins TRBV4-2 and TRBJ1-4; TRBD1 agrees at 11 bases. From germline, CDR1 is LGHNA and CDR2 YNFKEQ. This CDR3 has 15 amino acids. After removal of 6 bases from V and 6 bases from J, the junction contained 6 bases not matched to a gene. CDR3 region: CASRIMGQGDEKLFF. The CDR3 DNA reads TGTGCCAGCAGGATTATGGGACAGGGGGATGAAAAACTGTTTTTT.

The rearrangement links TRBV6-5 to TRBJ2-5; D unclear. Germline-derived CDR1 and CDR2 are MNHEY and SVGAGI. The CDR3 length is 13 residues. V was pared by 1 base and J by 5 bases, with 8 bases between. CDR3 loop: CASSYFPRETQYF. Written as DNA, the CDR3 is TGTGCCAGCAGTTACTTCCCCCGGGAGACCCAGTACTTC.

The CDR3 is CASTFVAGANYEQYF. Here the CDR3 DNA reads TGTGCCAGCACCTTCGTAGCGGGGGCAAATTACGAGCAGTACTTC. The chain links TRBV2 to TRBJ2-7; 9 nucleotides match TRBD2. The length of the CDR3 is 15 residues. Germline CDR1 and CDR2: SNHLY and FYNNEI. The junction had 11 bases not matched to a gene; V was cut back by 7 bases and J by 4 bases.

This chain joins TRBV6-6 and TRBJ2-7, with D possibly TRBD2 on 5 matching bases. The CDR3 covers 13 residues. Trimming took 6 bases from V and 6 from J, leaving 15 bases between them. CDR1 and CDR2 (germline): MNHNY, SVGAGI (reference sequence). This chain's CDR3 is CASRDILGSEQYF. CDR3 nucleotide sequence: TGTGCCAGCAGGGATATACTAGGAAGCGAGCAGTACTTC.

The chain is built from TRBV28 and TRBJ2-1; D is possibly TRBD2 (6 bases). Trimming pared 6 bases from V and 0 bases from J, leaving 15 bases between. From germline, CDR1 is MDHEN and CDR2 SYDVKM. The CDR3 contains 16 residues. Here the CDR3 DNA reads TGTGCCAGCAGCGGGACTTACAAAAGCTCCTACAATGAGCAGTTCTTC. This sequence encodes CASSGTYKSSYNEQFF.

The J gene is TRBJ1-4, the V gene TRBV7-6; 10 nucleotides agree with TRBD1. The V segment lost 7 bases and the J segment 0 bases; nucleotides outside the gene matches: 17. CDR3 size: 20 residues. CDR1 is SGHVS and CDR2 is FNYEAQ in the germline V gene. The CDR3 is CASINVRDRGSPATNEKLFF. Here the CDR3 DNA reads TGTGCCAGCATAAATGTTAGGGACAGGGGCTCCCCCGCAACTAATGAAAAACTGTTTTTT.

This clone was found a few times. The chain recombines TRBV28 with TRBJ2-7, with TRBD1 matching over 9 bases. V lost 5 bases to trimming and J lost 2 bases; unmatched junction nucleotides: 7. Germline-derived CDR1 and CDR2 are MDHEN and SYDVKM. This CDR3 region has 15 residues. The CDR3 loop is CASSPPGQGTYEQYF. CDR3 DNA: TGTGCCAGCAGTCCTCCGGGACAGGGCACCTACGAGCAGTACTTC.

CDR3 in amino acids: CASSLTNVRGNTIYF. For the CDR3, the DNA is TGTGCCAGCAGCCTGACGAACGTGCGGGGAAACACCATATATTTT. The gene calls are TRBV5-8 and TRBJ1-3; no definite D call. CDR1 SGHTS and CDR2 YDEGEE come from the germline V gene. This CDR3 has 15 residues. V shed 4 bases and J shed 4 bases, with 15 bases lying between them.

The V and J genes are TRBV7-2 and TRBJ2-3, with 13 nucleotides matching TRBD2. Germline V gene lookup returns CDR1 SGHTA and CDR2 FQGNSA. The CDR3 length is 15 residues. The V and J ends lost 3 bases and 4 bases, in that order; junction bases with no gene match: 1. The CDR3 sequence: CASSLTSGGPDTQYF. For the CDR3, the DNA is TGTGCCAGCAGCTTGACTAGCGGGGGGCCAGATACGCAGTATTTT.

The rearrangement uses TRBV28 and TRBJ2-7, with 9 bases that match TRBD1. In germline, CDR1 is MDHEN, CDR2 SYDVKM. This CDR3 has 14 residues. The trim removed 4 bases at V and 5 bases at J, leaving 6 bases unmatched. CDR3: CASSSRDRDNEQYF. The CDR3 nucleotides are TGTGCCAGCAGTTCCCGGGACAGGGACAACGAGCAGTACTTC.

This sequence joins TRBV7-2 and TRBJ1-3; possible D gene TRBD1, 6 bases. CDR1 is SGHTA and CDR2 is FQGNSA in the germline V gene. This CDR3 has 15 amino acids. The germline V and J ends were trimmed by 7 bases and 2 bases, with 15 bases remaining between them. The chain's CDR3 is CASKAGATPGNTIYF. CDR3 sequence (DNA): TGTGCCAGCAAAGCGGGGGCTACTCCTGGAAACACCATATATTTT.

This clone was recorded a few times. The chain employs TRBV6-5 and TRBJ1-5; 8 nucleotides align to TRBD1. This CDR3 has 15 amino acids. In germline, CDR1 is MNHEY, CDR2 SVGAGI. Trimming at V came to 6 bases and at J to 2 bases, leaving 6 bases not matched to a gene. CDR3 bases: TGTGCCAGCAGGGCAGGACAGGGCGGCAATCAGCCCCAGCATTTT. Translating gives CASRAGQGGNQPQHF.

This chain uses TRBV15 with TRBJ2-3, with a possible D match to TRBD1 (6 bases). This CDR3 is built from 15 residues. Trimming cost V 4 bases and J 5 bases, with 16 bases left between them. Germline loops: CDR1 LNHNV, CDR2 YYDKDF (reference sequence). As DNA, the CDR3 is TGTGCCACCAGCACCTACAGGGATAGGGTAGATACGCAGTATTTT. Translating it yields CATSTYRDRVDTQYF.

The chain joins TRBV7-8 to TRBJ2-1, with TRBD1 matching 9 bases. V shed 5 bases and J 0 bases; nucleotides not matched to a gene: 5. Per the germline V gene, CDR1 is SGHVS and CDR2 is FQNEAQ. This CDR3 comprises 16 residues. In DNA form, the CDR3 reads TGTGCCAGCAGCGCACAGGGACAGGGCTCCTACAATGAGCAGTTCTTC. This translates into CASSAQGQGSYNEQFF.

In this sample, this clone turned up once. The chain has TRBV4-3 and TRBJ2-1, with 7 positions matching TRBD2. J was trimmed by 3 bases and V by 0 bases; bases with no gene match: 17. From germline, CDR1 is LGHNA and CDR2 YSLEER. The CDR3 is 20 amino acids. The CDR3 is CASSQEFSSGVTPLYNEQFF. CDR3 nucleotides: TGCGCCAGCAGCCAAGAGTTCAGCAGCGGGGTAACACCCCTCTACAATGAGCAGTTCTTC.

This clone was seen more than once but under ten times. This chain uses TRBV9 with TRBJ2-3; 8 bases fit TRBD2. CDR3 size: 17 residues. With 2 bases clipped from V and 0 bases from J, the junction kept 8 bases outside the gene matches. Looked up from germline, CDR1 is SGDLS and CDR2 is YYNGEE. The CDR3 sequence: CASSVGSSGASTDTQYF. The CDR3 DNA is TGTGCCAGCAGCGTGGGGAGTAGCGGGGCTAGCACAGATACGCAGTATTTT.

This sequence joins TRBV5-6 and TRBJ2-7; D gene ambiguous. The V and J ends lost 5 bases and 3 bases respectively, with 24 bases between them. This CDR3 comprises 17 residues. Germline CDR1 SGHDT, CDR2 YYEEEE. The CDR3 sequence is CASSFYPTTARIYEQYF. In nucleotides, the CDR3 is TGTGCCAGCAGTTTCTACCCAACGACGGCCAGGATCTACGAGCAGTACTTC. Full variable domain (outside the CDR3, taken from reference TRBV5-6 and TRBJ2-7): DAGVTQSPTHLIKTRGQQVTLRCSPKSGHDTVSWYQQALGQGPQFIFQYYEEEERQRGNFPDRFSGHQFPNYSSELNVNALLLGDSALYLCASSFYPTTARIYEQYFGPGTRLTVT.

Points on this clone: This sample includes further DNA sequences coding for the same CDR3. The chain links TRBV7-3 to TRBJ1-2, with 9 bases that match TRBD1. Germline V gives CDR1 SGHTA, CDR2 FQGTGA. The CDR3 has 13 residues. J gave up 6 bases and V 2 bases, and 1 base lay outside the gene matches. CDR3 loop: CASSLDRGDGYTF. The CDR3 nucleotides read TGTGCCAGCAGCTTAGACAGGGGGGATGGCTACACCTTC.

Note on this clone: The junction departs from the called germline gene at one end, perhaps through a read error. The chain combines TRBV7-9 with TRBJ1-2, with a tentative D call TRBD1 (6 bases). This CDR3 region has 17 residues. Germline values: CDR1 SEHNR, CDR2 FQNEAQ (reference sequence). The CDR3 nucleotides are TGTGCCAGCAGCTTAGCGACAGGAGCTATGGCTACGTTCAGTCTGAGGTTC. Translation: CASSLATGAMATFSLRF.

The genes are TRBV18 and TRBJ1-4; a possible D gene is TRBD1 (6 bases). V lost 3 bases, J lost 15 bases, and 17 bases lay in between. The germline V gene has CDR1 KGHSH and CDR2 LQKENI. The CDR3 spans 13 residues. The CDR3 protein is CASSPNRENIVFF. CDR3 sequence (DNA): TGTGCCAGCTCACCGAACAGGGAAAACATCGTGTTTTTT.